The 23 T cell receptor beta chains given below trace back to one sample, sequenced in a study of CD8 T cells in ankylosing spondylitis. Study results and limitations: Characteristic of ankylosing spondylitis blood, it appeared, was a TCR beta motif comprising about eight highly homologous variants.

TCRdb reanalysed the 5' RACE reads using MiXCR and keeps one entry per CDR3 protein. The sample yields more than 600,000 distinct CDR3 sequences, 15% to 20% seen once. No antigen is known for these receptors. The sample was blood, either unsorted or a sorted T cell fraction (not recorded which). These TCRs come from a male donor with ankylosing spondylitis.

This chain connects TRBV19 to TRBJ1-1, with D unresolved. The V gene's germline CDR1 is LNHDA and CDR2 SQIVND (reference sequence). V shed 3 bases and J shed 0 bases, with 8 bases lying between them. The CDR3 has 14 amino acids. The CDR3 reads CASSMRSLNTEAFF. The CDR3 nucleotides read TGTGCCAGTAGTATGCGATCCCTGAACACTGAAGCTTTCTTT.

The rearrangement uses TRBV4-1 and TRBJ2-2; 7 bases fit TRBD2. V dropped 3 bases and J dropped 5; count of bases not matched to a gene: 9. Germline V lookup: CDR1 MGHRA, CDR2 YSYEKL. There are 16 residues in the CDR3. The CDR3 loop reads CASSQPAGWKTGELFF. The CDR3 bases are TGCGCCAGCAGCCAGCCAGCGGGATGGAAAACCGGGGAGCTGTTTTTT.

CDR3 in DNA: TGCAGTGCTAGAGTGGGCGGGTACGGCACTGAAGCTTTCTTT. Residues: CSARVGGYGTEAFF. V usage is TRBV20-1 and J usage is TRBJ1-1; D unclear. The CDR3 contains 14 residues. The V end lost 1 base, the J end lost 4 bases, and 13 bases lay between the germline ends. Per the germline V gene, CDR1 is DFQATT and CDR2 is SNEGSKA (reference sequence).

This clonotype has just a few counts. The chain has TRBV20-1 and TRBJ2-3; 8 positions agree with TRBD2. V gave up 6 bases and J gave up 3 bases; unmatched junction bases: 14. The CDR3 runs to 16 residues. CDR1 DFQATT and CDR2 SNEGSKA come from the germline V gene (reference sequence). CDR3 in amino acids: CSARPGLAGWTDTQYF. The CDR3 DNA reads TGCAGTGCCCGACCCGGGTTAGCGGGATGGACAGATACGCAGTATTTT.

V is TRBV20-1 and J is TRBJ2-1; D is possibly TRBD2 (6 bases). The CDR3 sequence is 16 residues long. The germline V gene has CDR1 DFQATT and CDR2 SNEGSKA (reference sequence). V was pared by 1 base and J by 3 bases, with 16 bases between. CDR3 sequence reads: CSARVLVADNYNEQFF. The CDR3 coding sequence is TGCAGTGCTAGAGTGTTGGTAGCGGACAACTACAATGAGCAGTTCTTC.

The sample holds a few counts of this clonotype. The V gene is TRBV29-1, the J gene TRBJ2-5; 8 nucleotides align to TRBD1. The CDR3 covers 13 residues. Germline lookup yields CDR1 SQVTM and CDR2 ANQGSEA. Trimming removed 7 bases from V and 5 bases from J; junction bases left unmatched: 9. CDR3 coding DNA: TGCAGCGGTGAGACAGGGGAGGACGAGACCCAGTACTTC. Its translation is CSGETGEDETQYF.

This clonotype was picked up a small number of times. V gene TRBV5-5 combines with J gene TRBJ2-5; D may be TRBD1 (6 bases). There are 13 residues in the CDR3. V shed 5 bases and J shed 1 base, with 9 bases lying between them. CDR1 is SGHKS, CDR2 YYEKEE, per germline (reference sequence). The CDR3: CASSQGFQETQYF. The CDR3 coding sequence is TGTGCCAGCAGTCAGGGGTTCCAAGAGACCCAGTACTTC.

A few counts support this clonotype. The V call is TRBV6-1, the J call TRBJ2-1; 12 nucleotides agree with TRBD1. Germline CDR1 is MNHNS and CDR2 is SASEGT. The V and J ends lost 7 bases and 9 bases, in that order; junction bases with no gene match: 16. This CDR3 region has 17 residues. CDR3 coding DNA: TGTGCCAGCACGAGAACCGGGACAGGGGGCGCGTTTTCTGAGCAGTTCTTC. This encodes CASTRTGTGGAFSEQFF.

The chain uses TRBV29-1 and TRBJ2-1; TRBD2 matches at 11 bases. With 5 bases clipped from V and 7 bases from J, the junction kept 7 bases outside the gene matches. Germline V lookup: CDR1 SQVTM, CDR2 ANQGSEA. This CDR3 is 14 amino acids long. This chain's CDR3 is CSVTGLAENNEQFF. The CDR3 DNA is TGCAGCGTTACGGGACTAGCGGAAAATAATGAGCAGTTCTTC.

In this sample, this clonotype turned up a few times. The V call is TRBV27, the J call TRBJ2-3; D might be TRBD1 (6 bases). Per the germline V gene, CDR1 is MNHEY and CDR2 is SMNVEV (reference sequence). Trimming cost V 6 bases and J 0 bases, with 16 bases left between them. The CDR3 spans 16 residues. In nucleotides, the CDR3 is TGTGCCAGCAGCAACCTAGGGGGTTTTAGCACAGATACGCAGTATTTT. Its translation is CASSNLGGFSTDTQYF.

The V call is TRBV7-9, the J call TRBJ1-5; 8 bases map to TRBD1. Per the germline V gene, CDR1 is SEHNR and CDR2 is FQNEAQ (reference sequence). Trimming at V came to 5 bases and at J to 6 bases, leaving 9 bases not matched to a gene. The CDR3 runs 15 residues. CDR3: CASSAGTGGSQPQHF. As DNA, the CDR3 is TGTGCCAGCAGCGCGGGGACAGGCGGGAGTCAGCCCCAGCATTTT.

This clonotype showed up many times. This rearrangement joins TRBV29-1 to TRBJ2-7; D gene uncertain. Germline V gene sequence: CDR1 SQVTM, CDR2 ANQGSEA. The CDR3 length is 14 residues. Trimming left V 0 bases short and J 5 bases short, with 14 bases between. The CDR3 is CSVEDWVESNEQYF. CDR3 in DNA: TGCAGCGTTGAAGACTGGGTGGAAAGCAACGAGCAGTACTTC.

The rearrangement uses TRBV11-1 and TRBJ1-1, with TRBD1 matching 10 bases. J was trimmed by 4 bases and V by 4 bases; bases with no gene match: 6. Germline values: CDR1 SGHAT, CDR2 FQDESV (reference sequence). CDR3 length: 15 amino acids. The CDR3 DNA is TGTGCCAGCAGCTGGGGGTGGACAGGGGGCACTGAAGCTTTCTTT. Translation gives CASSWGWTGGTEAFF.

This chain connects TRBV12-3 or TRBV12-4 to TRBJ1-6; 7 nucleotides agree with TRBD1. The trim removed 6 bases at V and 0 bases at J, leaving 8 bases unmatched. CDR3 length equals 17 residues. CDR3 DNA sequence: TGTGCCAGCAGGCAACAGGGGTCAAGCTCCTATAATTCACCCCTCCACTTT. Its protein is CASRQQGSSSYNSPLHF.

Concerning this clonotype itself: The germline gene is not matched at one end of the junction; a read error may be the cause. This chain joins TRBV9 and TRBJ2-3; possibly TRBD2 for D (6 bases). Germline CDR1 is SGDLS and CDR2 is YYNGEE. The CDR3 length is 16 residues. In nucleotides, the CDR3 is TGTGCCAGCAGCGTAGTTACGGGGGAAAGCACAGATACGAAGTATTTT. Its protein product is CASSVVTGESTDTKYF.

For the CDR3, the DNA is TGTGCCAGCAGCCGGGGGAACAGAGATAGCAATCAGCCCCAGCATTTT. It is translated as CASSRGNRDSNQPQHF. This sequence joins TRBV6-1 and TRBJ1-5; D is possibly TRBD1 (5 bases). Germline V gene sequence: CDR1 MNHNS, CDR2 SASEGT. This CDR3 has 16 amino acids. V was trimmed by 6 bases and J by 0 bases, leaving 15 bases between them.

CDR3 region: CASSPRPRGVENTEAFF. CDR3 DNA sequence: TGTGCCAGCAGCCCCCGCCCTCGAGGGGTAGAGAACACTGAAGCTTTCTTT. The rearrangement joins TRBV12-3 or TRBV12-4 to TRBJ1-1; D may be TRBD1 (5 bases). V was shortened by 6 bases and J by 1 base, with 21 bases between the two germline ends. This CDR3 region has 17 residues.

V gene TRBV25-1 combines with J gene TRBJ1-1, with D possibly TRBD1 on 5 matching bases. This CDR3 has 11 residues. CDR1 and CDR2 from the germline V gene are MGHDK and SYGVNS. Trimming removed 8 bases at V and 8 bases at J, with 12 bases between. The DNA for the CDR3 is TGTGCCAGCGATCGGGGGAGAGAAGCTTTCTTT. Amino acid sequence: CASDRGREAFF.

CDR3 nucleotides: TGTGCCAGCAGCTTAAAGGGCGGGTGGAACACCGGGGAGCTGTTTTTT. Translation gives CASSLKGGWNTGELFF. V usage is TRBV7-3 and J usage is TRBJ2-2; TRBD2 is a possible D gene (5 bases). CDR1 SGHTA and CDR2 FQGTGA come from the germline V gene. The CDR3 extends over 16 amino acids. Trimming removed 1 base at V and 1 base at J, with 10 bases between. The entire variable domain, with the rest obtained from reference TRBV7-3 and TRBJ2-2, is as follows: GAGVSQTPSNKVTEKGKYVELRCDPISGHTALYWYRQSLGQGPEFLIYFQGTGAADDSGLPNDRFFAVRPEGSVSTLKIQRTERGDSAVYLCASSLKGGWNTGELFFGEGSRLTVL.

DNA of the CDR3: TGTGCCATCAGTACAGGGGATGAAAAACTGTTTTTT. Translation gives CAISTGDEKLFF. The J gene is TRBJ1-4, the V gene TRBV10-3, with 7 bases fitting TRBD1. Per germline, CDR1 ENHRY and CDR2 SYGVKD. The CDR3 sequence is 12 residues long. V lost 5 bases to trimming and J lost 6 bases; unmatched junction nucleotides: 0.

V usage is TRBV4-1 and J usage is TRBJ2-3, with 9 bases identical to TRBD2. CDR1 is MGHRA, CDR2 YSYEKL, per germline. J gave up 0 bases and V 5 bases, and 6 bases lay outside the gene matches. The CDR3 consists of 16 residues. The CDR3 reads CASSESGGPSTDTQYF. The CDR3 DNA is TGCGCCAGCAGCGAAAGCGGGGGGCCTAGCACAGATACGCAGTATTTT.

This sequence joins TRBV10-3 and TRBJ2-3; 10 bases fit TRBD2. With V trimmed by 6 bases and J by 3 bases, 3 bases remained unmatched. The germline CDR1 and CDR2 sequences are ENHRY and SYGVKD. This CDR3 has 14 amino acids. Here the CDR3 reads CAIRGLAVTDTQYF. The CDR3 region has the DNA TGTGCCATCAGAGGACTAGCGGTTACAGATACGCAGTATTTT.

The chain recombines TRBV11-2 with TRBJ2-5, with TRBD2 matching over 11 bases. This CDR3 has 17 amino acids. Germline CDR1 reads SGHAT; CDR2 reads FQNNGV. The V and J ends lost 6 bases and 5 bases, in that order; junction bases with no gene match: 14. The DNA for the CDR3 is TGTGCCAGCAGGCCTTATAGCGGGAGGGTCCGGGTTGAGACCCAGTACTTC. Protein sequence: CASRPYSGRVRVETQYF.